The 15 T cell receptor beta chains in this list originate from one sample, sequenced in a study of cytomegalovirus exposure and HLA in healthy donors. Primers for the PCR totalled 60 Vbeta and 13 Jbeta. Sequencing used immunoSEQ multiplex PCR; TCRdb keeps in-frame clones, though not all of them. This table has 100,000 to 150,000 clones, roughly 80% appearing once. The source material was PBMCs. These receptor sequences come from a man over 45 in good health and CMV-seronegative.

This clone was detected only a few times. The V and J genes are TRBV15 and TRBJ2-6; no clear D. V was shortened by 0 bases and J by 5 bases, with 8 bases between the two germline ends. Germline values: CDR1 LNHNV, CDR2 YYDKDF (reference sequence). This CDR3 region has 15 residues. The CDR3 nucleotides are TGTGCCACCAGCAGAGATCCCCTCCGGGCCAACGTCCTGACTTTC. This translates into CATSRDPLRANVLTF.

The chain uses TRBV7-6 and TRBJ2-1, with D possibly TRBD1 on 6 matching bases. V shed 0 bases and J shed 0 bases, with 12 bases lying between them. Germline loops: CDR1 SGHVS, CDR2 FNYEAQ. The CDR3 is made up of 17 amino acids. Here the CDR3 DNA reads TGTGCCAGCAGCTTAGCCCGGACAGTCGGCTCCTACAATGAGCAGTTCTTC. Residues: CASSLARTVGSYNEQFF.

The J gene is TRBJ2-1, the V gene TRBV25-1, with 8 bases identical to TRBD2. This CDR3 is 16 amino acids long. Trimming removed 0 bases from V and 6 bases from J; junction bases left unmatched: 7. The germline gives CDR1 MGHDK, CDR2 SYGVNS. CDR3: CASSEYVGGRTNEQFF. CDR3 coding DNA: TGTGCCAGCAGTGAATATGTCGGCGGGAGGACCAATGAGCAGTTCTTC.

The V and J genes are TRBV19 and TRBJ2-3, with D perhaps TRBD1 (5 bases). The ends were cut back, 3 bases at V and 8 bases at J, with 12 bases in the middle. The CDR3 has 13 amino acids. Germline-derived CDR1 and CDR2 are LNHDA and SQIVND (reference sequence). This chain's CDR3 is CASSMDTFGTQYF. The CDR3 DNA follows: TGTGCCAGTAGTATGGACACTTTTGGTACGCAGTATTTT.

The chain links TRBV19 to TRBJ2-5, with 8 bases lining up with TRBD2. The V gene's germline CDR1 is LNHDA and CDR2 SQIVND (reference sequence). V lost 4 bases to trimming and J lost 5 bases; unmatched junction nucleotides: 9. The CDR3 is 15 amino acids. CDR3 region: CASSSPGAGVETQYF. The DNA for the CDR3 is TGTGCCAGTAGTAGTCCGGGAGCGGGAGTTGAGACCCAGTACTTC.

CDR3 sequence: CASTRGGQNHEQFF. CDR3 sequence (DNA): TGCGCCAGCACCCGGGGAGGGCAGAACCATGAGCAGTTCTTC. This rearrangement joins TRBV5-1 to TRBJ2-1; 7 bases match TRBD2. Germline CDR1 SGHRS, CDR2 YFSETQ. With 6 bases clipped from V and 8 bases from J, the junction kept 11 bases outside the gene matches. The CDR3 loop spans 14 amino acids.

CDR3 DNA sequence: TGTGCCAGCTCACCTCTTGGGGGACAGAAGAGCACTGAAGCTTTCTTT. This codes for CASSPLGGQKSTEAFF. The V and J genes are TRBV18 and TRBJ1-1, with 7 bases matching TRBD1. This CDR3 has 16 amino acids. V dropped 3 bases and J dropped 4; count of bases not matched to a gene: 11. Germline assignment: CDR1 KGHSH and CDR2 LQKENI.

The J gene is TRBJ1-4, the V gene TRBV4-1; TRBD1 matches at 7 bases. CDR3 length: 17 residues. Germline-derived CDR1 and CDR2 are MGHRA and YSYEKL. Trimming took 4 bases from V and 5 from J; bases not matched to a gene: 13. CDR3: CASSPITTGLANEKLFF. The DNA for the CDR3 is TGCGCCAGCAGCCCCATTACGACAGGGTTGGCGAATGAAAAACTGTTTTTT.

The chain recombines TRBV28 with TRBJ1-2, with TRBD1 matching over 9 bases. Germline V gives CDR1 MDHEN, CDR2 SYDVKM. Unmatched junction bases numbered 11, after V lost 6 bases and J lost 0 bases. The CDR3 covers 17 residues. The CDR3, as DNA: TGTGCCAGCAGCCACCTCCGGGACAGGGTTGCTAACTATGGCTACACCTTC. Its translation: CASSHLRDRVANYGYTF.

The gene calls are TRBV29-1 and TRBJ2-3; D gene uncertain. Germline CDR1 and CDR2: SQVTM and ANQGSEA. The CDR3 contains 12 residues. The V end was cut by 4 bases, the J end by 4 bases, with 9 bases between. The CDR3 loop is CSVASPPDTQYF. For the CDR3, the DNA is TGCAGCGTTGCGAGCCCTCCAGATACGCAGTATTTT.

As to this clone: Other DNA sequences in this specimen translate into the identical CDR3. Here the CDR3 reads CASSLDRVEEKLFF. The CDR3 DNA sequence: TGCGCCAGCAGCTTAGACAGGGTAGAAGAAAAACTGTTTTTT. V usage is TRBV5-1 and J usage is TRBJ1-4; 7 bases map to TRBD1. Losses at the gene ends were 2 bases for V and 8 bases for J; bases not matched to a gene: 6. CDR1 SGHRS and CDR2 YFSETQ come from the germline V gene. The CDR3 contains 14 residues. Full variable domain (outside the CDR3, taken from reference TRBV5-1 and TRBJ1-4): KAGVTQTPRYLIKTRGQQVTLSCSPISGHRSVSWYQQTPGQGLQFLFEYFSETQRNKGNFPGRFSGRQFSNSRSEMNVSTLELGDSALYLCASSLDRVEEKLFFGSGTQLSVL.

The chain carries TRBV13 and TRBJ1-2, with 7 bases identical to TRBD1. V lost 10 bases and J lost 1; bases outside the gene matches: 6. Germline assignment: CDR1 PRHDT and CDR2 FYEKMQ (reference sequence). This CDR3 spans 13 amino acids. CDR3 protein: CATGQELNYGYTF. CDR3 nucleotides: TGTGCCACCGGACAGGAACTTAACTATGGCTACACCTTC.

This clone was seen a handful of times. The V call is TRBV9, the J call TRBJ1-1; possible D gene TRBD1, 6 bases. Looked up from germline, CDR1 is SGDLS and CDR2 is YYNGEE. V was shortened by 0 bases and J by 5 bases, with 8 bases between the two germline ends. CDR3 length equals 13 residues. The CDR3 bases are TGTGCCAGCAGCGTAGTGGACAGAACTGAAGCTTTCTTT. Its translation: CASSVVDRTEAFF.

A few counts support this clone. The V gene is TRBV6-1, the J gene TRBJ2-5, with unresolved D. CDR1 MNHNS and CDR2 SASEGT come from the germline V gene. CDR3 length equals 13 residues. V lost 5 bases, J lost 2 bases, and 9 bases lay in between. CDR3 loop: CASSLTLQETQYF. The CDR3 DNA sequence: TGTGCCAGCAGTCTCACACTACAAGAGACCCAGTACTTC.

V usage is TRBV28 and J usage is TRBJ1-4; 8 bases match TRBD1. Unmatched junction bases numbered 8, after V lost 6 bases and J lost 8 bases. The CDR3 sequence is 14 residues long. Germline V gene data show CDR1 as MDHEN and CDR2 as SYDVKM. The CDR3 sequence: CASSLDRGWEKLFF. CDR3 in DNA: TGTGCCAGCAGCCTAGACAGGGGCTGGGAAAAACTGTTTTTT.